The 28 T cell receptor beta chains listed next were all sequenced from one sample in a study of cytomegalovirus exposure and HLA in healthy donors. Vbeta (60) and Jbeta (13) primers were used in the PCR. Measured with immunoSEQ multiplex PCR; TCRdb has only the in-frame clones, and not every one. The sample holds about 140,000 clones; around 78% are singletons and the top ten take less than 3.5%. The sample consisted of PBMCs. Receptors originate from a male donor in good health and CMV-seronegative.

The chain recombines TRBV5-1 with TRBJ1-1, with 10 bases identical to TRBD1. V dropped 2 bases and J dropped 6; count of bases not matched to a gene: 1. Germline V gene sequence: CDR1 SGHRS, CDR2 YFSETQ. The CDR3 sequence is 13 residues long. The CDR3 DNA reads TGCGCCAGCAGCTTTGGGACAGGGGCTGAAGCTTTCTTT. It translates to CASSFGTGAEAFF.

This clone showed up just once. V is TRBV7-3 and J is TRBJ2-1; 7 nucleotides align to TRBD1. CDR1 and CDR2 (germline): SGHTA, FQGTGA. The length of the CDR3 is 13 residues. V lost 3 bases and J lost 7; bases outside the gene matches: 3. CDR3 in DNA: TGTGCCAGCAGCTTCATGACAGGGAATGAGCAGTTCTTC. The encoded protein is CASSFMTGNEQFF.

A single count supports this clone. The rearrangement joins TRBV14 to TRBJ1-1; no clear D gene. V was pared by 5 bases and J by 3 bases, with 13 bases between. CDR3 length: 14 residues. Germline V gene lookup returns CDR1 SGHDN and CDR2 FVKESK. CDR3 coding DNA: TGTGCCAGCAGCGACATCTTTAGGTACACTGAAGCTTTCTTT. It encodes CASSDIFRYTEAFF.

This chain uses TRBV29-1 with TRBJ2-3; 8 positions agree with TRBD1. Germline V gene data show CDR1 as SQVTM and CDR2 as ANQGSEA. This CDR3 is built from 18 residues. The V and J ends lost 4 bases and 1 base, in that order; junction bases with no gene match: 16. CDR3 DNA: TGCAGCGTTGTCCCGCGACAGGGGCTGGGGTCTGGCACAGATACGCAGTATTTT. Amino acid sequence: CSVVPRQGLGSGTDTQYF.

This chain joins TRBV6-6 and TRBJ2-5; a weak D match, TRBD1 (5 bases). CDR3 size: 15 residues. The germline V gene encodes CDR1 MNHNY and CDR2 SVGAGI (reference sequence). Trimming took 0 bases from V and 5 from J, leaving 13 bases between them. CDR3 protein: CASSYSGDIGETQYF. Written as DNA, the CDR3 is TGTGCCAGCAGTTACTCAGGGGATATAGGGGAGACCCAGTACTTC.

This clone was seen a handful of times. The chain has TRBV2 and TRBJ2-6, with 8 nucleotides matching TRBD1. The CDR3 runs to 15 residues. The germline gives CDR1 SNHLY, CDR2 FYNNEI. V dropped 6 bases and J dropped 3; count of bases not matched to a gene: 4. The CDR3 here is CASSRGLGGANVLTF. CDR3 in DNA: TGTGCCAGCAGCAGGGGGCTGGGTGGGGCCAACGTCCTGACTTTC.

This chain links TRBV18 with TRBJ1-1; tentative D call: TRBD1 (6 bases). The V end lost 3 bases, the J end lost 3 bases, and 11 bases lay between the germline ends. The CDR3 covers 14 residues. Germline CDR1 is KGHSH and CDR2 is LQKENI. For the CDR3, the DNA is TGTGCCAGCTCACCTCAGGGGAAAGACACTGAAGCTTTCTTT. Encoded protein: CASSPQGKDTEAFF.

The V gene is TRBV7-6, the J gene TRBJ2-2, with TRBD2 identical over 8 bases. The germline V gene has CDR1 SGHVS and CDR2 FNYEAQ. The CDR3 is made up of 16 amino acids. The V segment lost 7 bases and the J segment 5 bases; nucleotides outside the gene matches: 12. The CDR3 DNA follows: TGTGCCAGCAACTTTATCTCGGGGGGGCTGACCGGGGAGCTGTTTTTT. Amino acid sequence: CASNFISGGLTGELFF.

This clone was seen only a few times. V is TRBV6-5 and J is TRBJ1-2; 9 bases agree with TRBD1. From germline, CDR1 is MNHEY and CDR2 SVGAGI. V gave up 5 bases and J gave up 8 bases; unmatched junction bases: 12. The CDR3 length is 15 residues. CDR3 region: CASSLEKQGASGYTF. Written as DNA, the CDR3 is TGTGCCAGCAGTCTAGAAAAACAGGGGGCGTCGGGCTACACCTTC.

The J gene is TRBJ1-4, the V gene TRBV7-2; TRBD1 matches 8 bases. This CDR3 contains 14 residues. Germline V lookup: CDR1 SGHTA, CDR2 FQGNSA. The V and J ends lost 6 bases and 9 bases, in that order; junction bases with no gene match: 9. CDR3 DNA: TGTGCCAGCAGAAAACAGGGGGAGGGCCAAAAACTGTTTTTT. Amino acid sequence: CASRKQGEGQKLFF.

The chain recombines TRBV11-2 with TRBJ2-2, with a tentative D call TRBD1 (5 bases). The V gene's germline CDR1 is SGHAT and CDR2 FQNNGV. This CDR3 has 18 amino acids. Trimming shortened V by 2 bases and J by 0 bases, and 16 bases separated the two germline ends. The CDR3 here is CASSLRPGFFANTGELFF. DNA of the CDR3: TGTGCCAGCAGCTTACGGCCAGGGTTCTTTGCGAACACCGGGGAGCTGTTTTTT.

The chain uses TRBV5-6 and TRBJ2-7; TRBD1 is a possible D gene (5 bases). With 1 base removed from V and 9 bases from J, the gap between germline ends came to 17 bases. The CDR3 spans 14 residues. Germline V gene sequence: CDR1 SGHDT, CDR2 YYEEEE. This chain's CDR3 is CASSLKGQGLRQYF. In DNA, the CDR3 is TGTGCCAGCAGCTTGAAAGGACAAGGGTTGCGGCAGTACTTC.

The table lists this clone with a count of one. The sample contains more than one DNA sequence encoding this CDR3. This chain links TRBV6-5 with TRBJ1-2, with 10 bases that match TRBD1. V shed 5 bases and J 2 bases; nucleotides not matched to a gene: 5. Germline V CDR1 and CDR2: MNHEY, SVGAGI. This CDR3 comprises 15 residues. Written as DNA, the CDR3 is TGTGCCAGCAGTCGAGACAGGGGGCCCAACTATGGCTACACCTTC. Protein product: CASSRDRGPNYGYTF.

In its sample, this clone was seen once. The chain joins TRBV7-9 to TRBJ1-1; 7 bases agree with TRBD1. The CDR3 totals 15 residues. Germline trimming cut 3 bases from V and 1 base from J; bases unmatched to any gene: 5. CDR1 is SEHNR, CDR2 FQNEAQ, per germline (reference sequence). The CDR3 DNA sequence: TGTGCCAGCAGCTTGGAGGGACAGAAGAACACTGAAGCTTTCTTT. Translated, it gives CASSLEGQKNTEAFF.

The V and J genes are TRBV27 and TRBJ1-1, with 7 bases that match TRBD1. This CDR3 spans 15 amino acids. CDR1 is MNHEY and CDR2 is SMNVEV in the germline V gene (reference sequence). V shed 5 bases and J 4 bases; nucleotides not matched to a gene: 10. CDR3: CASSPIDRAGTEAFF. For the CDR3, the DNA is TGTGCCAGCAGTCCCATCGACAGGGCCGGCACTGAAGCTTTCTTT.

V and J are TRBV4-1 and TRBJ2-2, with 8 nucleotides matching TRBD1. V lost 1 base and J lost 6; bases outside the gene matches: 7. The germline gives CDR1 MGHRA, CDR2 YSYEKL. There are 16 residues in the CDR3. The chain's CDR3 is CASSQVRGRVSGELFF. CDR3 DNA sequence: TGCGCCAGCAGCCAAGTCAGGGGGCGCGTATCCGGGGAGCTGTTTTTT.

This chain links TRBV15 with TRBJ1-2, with 8 positions matching TRBD1. Germline V CDR1 and CDR2: LNHNV, YYDKDF (reference sequence). The V gene end was trimmed by 0 bases and the J gene end by 4 bases; junction bases not matched to a gene: 4. The CDR3 has 15 residues. CDR3 DNA: TGTGCCACCAGCAGAGAGGACAGGGAAATCTATGGCTACACCTTC. Protein sequence: CATSREDREIYGYTF.

The V call is TRBV7-6, the J call TRBJ1-1, with TRBD1 identical over 7 bases. From germline, CDR1 is SGHVS and CDR2 FNYEAQ. The CDR3 loop spans 14 amino acids. J gave up 1 base and V 3 bases, and 2 bases lay outside the gene matches. The DNA of the CDR3 is TGTGCCAGCAGCTTCCAGGGGGAGAACACTGAAGCTTTCTTT. Translated, it gives CASSFQGENTEAFF.

The rearrangement links TRBV19 to TRBJ2-1; 8 bases agree with TRBD2. Trimming took 1 base from V and 8 from J; bases not matched to a gene: 4. This CDR3 region has 14 residues. In germline, CDR1 is LNHDA, CDR2 SQIVND (reference sequence). CDR3 DNA: TGTGCCAGTAGTATAGCGGGGGGGGCCCATGAGCAGTTCTTC. Protein sequence: CASSIAGGAHEQFF.

The chain combines TRBV10-3 with TRBJ1-1; the match to TRBD1 covers 8 bases. Losses at the gene ends were 10 bases for V and 5 bases for J; bases not matched to a gene: 9. The CDR3 is 13 residues long. Germline values: CDR1 ENHRY, CDR2 SYGVKD. CDR3 protein: CATAKDRGTEAFF. CDR3 nucleotides: TGTGCCACCGCGAAAGACAGGGGTACTGAAGCTTTCTTT.

The gene calls are TRBV27 and TRBJ1-1; D is uncertain. Trimming removed 4 bases at V and 1 base at J, with 10 bases between. Germline assignment: CDR1 MNHEY and CDR2 SMNVEV (reference sequence). The CDR3 sequence is 14 residues long. The CDR3 bases are TGTGCCAGCAGTTCCACGGCGGAGAACACTGAAGCTTTCTTT. It translates to CASSSTAENTEAFF.

V usage is TRBV30 and J usage is TRBJ2-7; possibly TRBD1 for D (5 bases). The germline V gene has CDR1 GTSNPN and CDR2 SVGIG (reference sequence). Trimming took off 5 bases at V and 3 bases at J, with 17 bases between the two ends. The length of the CDR3 is 14 residues. The CDR3 loop is CAWSGHTGFYEQYF. The DNA for the CDR3 is TGTGCCTGGTCAGGCCATACAGGATTCTACGAGCAGTACTTC.

V and J are TRBV6-5 and TRBJ2-5; 11 bases are shared with TRBD2. Germline values: CDR1 MNHEY, CDR2 SVGAGI. The CDR3 loop spans 14 amino acids. J lost 5 bases, V lost 8 bases, and 7 bases had no gene match. CDR3 bases: TGTGCCAGCGGTTCTAGCGGGGGGAGGGAGACCCAGTACTTC. Its protein product is CASGSSGGRETQYF.

The CDR3 bases are TGTGCCAGCAGCTTGAAGACATTGGAATATAGCTCCTATAATTCACCCCTCCACTTT. It specifies CASSLKTLEYSSYNSPLHF. The chain uses TRBV5-6 and TRBJ1-6; D unclear. The V end lost 1 base, the J end lost 0 bases, and 17 bases lay between the germline ends. Per the germline V gene, CDR1 is SGHDT and CDR2 is YYEEEE. This CDR3 comprises 19 residues.

The gene calls are TRBV7-6 and TRBJ1-4; 12 nucleotides align to TRBD1. Germline lookup yields CDR1 SGHVS and CDR2 FNYEAQ. V lost 2 bases and J lost 10; bases outside the gene matches: 5. This CDR3 contains 15 residues. Written as DNA, the CDR3 is TGTGCCAGCAGCTTAATGGGACAGGGGGCCGGAAAACTGTTTTTT. Its protein is CASSLMGQGAGKLFF.

V and J are TRBV18 and TRBJ2-7; 8 bases map to TRBD1. The V and J ends lost 3 bases and 5 bases, in that order; junction bases with no gene match: 6. The CDR3 consists of 14 residues. Per germline, CDR1 KGHSH and CDR2 LQKENI. This CDR3 is CASSPDRDRNEQYF. CDR3 coding DNA: TGTGCCAGCTCACCGGACCGGGACAGGAACGAGCAGTACTTC.

The V call is TRBV19, the J call TRBJ2-3, with 15 bases identical to TRBD2. The CDR3 contains 17 residues. Trimming at V came to 10 bases and at J to 0 bases, leaving 8 bases not matched to a gene. Germline V gene data show CDR1 as LNHDA and CDR2 as SQIVND (reference sequence). The CDR3, as DNA: TGTGCCACCAACGGACTAGCGGGAGGGCCTAGCACAGATACGCAGTATTTT. Translation gives CATNGLAGGPSTDTQYF.

The chain combines TRBV7-9 with TRBJ1-3; D might be TRBD1 (6 bases). The V and J ends lost 1 base and 0 bases respectively, with 13 bases between them. The CDR3 contains 17 residues. The germline V gene encodes CDR1 SEHNR and CDR2 FQNEAQ (reference sequence). CDR3 sequence: CASSLGTATTSGNTIYF. The CDR3 bases are TGTGCCAGCAGCTTAGGGACAGCTACTACCTCTGGAAACACCATATATTTT.